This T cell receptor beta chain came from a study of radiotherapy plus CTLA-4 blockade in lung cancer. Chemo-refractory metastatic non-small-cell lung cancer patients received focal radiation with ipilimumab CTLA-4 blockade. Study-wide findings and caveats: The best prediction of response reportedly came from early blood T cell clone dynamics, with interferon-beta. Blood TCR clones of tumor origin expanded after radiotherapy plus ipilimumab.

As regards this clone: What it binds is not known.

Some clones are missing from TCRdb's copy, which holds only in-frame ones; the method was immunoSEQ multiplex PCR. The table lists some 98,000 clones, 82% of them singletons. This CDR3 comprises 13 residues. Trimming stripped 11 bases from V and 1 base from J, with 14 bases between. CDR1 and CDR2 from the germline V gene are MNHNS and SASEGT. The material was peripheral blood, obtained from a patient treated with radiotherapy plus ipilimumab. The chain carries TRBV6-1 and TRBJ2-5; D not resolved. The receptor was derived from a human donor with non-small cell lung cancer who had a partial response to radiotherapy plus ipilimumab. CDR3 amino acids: CASRLRLQETQYF. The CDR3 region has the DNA TGTGCCTCCAGACTCCGGCTCCAAGAGACCCAGTACTTC.